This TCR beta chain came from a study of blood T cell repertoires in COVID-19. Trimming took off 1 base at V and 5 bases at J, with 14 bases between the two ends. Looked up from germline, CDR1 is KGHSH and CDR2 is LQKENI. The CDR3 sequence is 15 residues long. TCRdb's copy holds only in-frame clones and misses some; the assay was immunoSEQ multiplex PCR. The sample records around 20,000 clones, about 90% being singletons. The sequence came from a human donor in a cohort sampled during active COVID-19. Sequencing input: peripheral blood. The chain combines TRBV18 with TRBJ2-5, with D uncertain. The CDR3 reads CASSPRRHGLETQYF. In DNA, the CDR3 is TGTGCCAGCTCACCACGTAGACATGGGTTGGAGACCCAGTACTTC.